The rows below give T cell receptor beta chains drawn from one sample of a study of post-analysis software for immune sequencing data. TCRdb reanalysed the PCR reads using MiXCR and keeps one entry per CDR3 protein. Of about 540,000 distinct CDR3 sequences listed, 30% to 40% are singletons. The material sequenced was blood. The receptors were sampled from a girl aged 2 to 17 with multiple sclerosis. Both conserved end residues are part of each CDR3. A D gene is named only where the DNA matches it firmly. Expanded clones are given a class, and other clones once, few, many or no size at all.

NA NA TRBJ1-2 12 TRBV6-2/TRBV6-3 TGTGCCAGTTCCCGGGGCCATACGGGCTACACCTTC CASSRGHTGYTF
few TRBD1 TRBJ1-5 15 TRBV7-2 TGTGCCAGCAGCTTAATGGGGACAGGGGGTCAGCCCCAGCATTTT CASSLMGTGGQPQHF
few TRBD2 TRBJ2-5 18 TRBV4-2 TGTGCCAGCAGCCAAGACCTAGCGGGGATGTCTTACCAAGAGACCCAGTACTTC CASSQDLAGMSYQETQYF
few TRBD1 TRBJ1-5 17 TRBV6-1 TGTGCCAGCAGCCCCCGACAGGGTCGGGGTAGCAATCAGCCCCAGCATTTT CASSPRQGRGSNQPQHF
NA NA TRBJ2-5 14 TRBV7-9 TGTGCCAGCAGCCCATCAGGGGCGCGGGAGACCCAGTACTTC CASSPSGARETQYF
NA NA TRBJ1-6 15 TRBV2 TGTGCCAGCACTGAAAGGTCGAGTTTTAGGTCACCCCTCCACTTT CASTERSSFRSPLHF
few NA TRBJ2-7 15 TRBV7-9 TGTGCCAGCAGCTCCAGCTGGGGGGCGTCCTACGAGCAGTACTTC CASSSSWGASYEQYF
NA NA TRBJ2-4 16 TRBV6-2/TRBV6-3 TGTGCCAGCAGTTACGTCGCTGGCGGCGGGGAGAACATTCAGTACTTC CASSYVAGGGENIQYF
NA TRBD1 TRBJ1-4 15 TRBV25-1 TGTGCCAGCAGTGCCCCCGGGACAGGGGGCGAAAAACTGTTTTTT CASSAPGTGGEKLFF
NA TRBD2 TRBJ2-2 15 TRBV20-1 TGCAGTGCCCCTCTTAGCGGGGGGGCTTTCGGGGAGCTGTTTTTT CSAPLSGGAFGELFF
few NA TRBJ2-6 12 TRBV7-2 TGTGTCAGCAGCCGAGTAGCCAACGTCCTGACTTTC CVSSRVANVLTF
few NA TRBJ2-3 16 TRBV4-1 TGCGCCAGCAGCCAAGATCTTGGGGTTGGGTCGGATACGCAGTATTTT CASSQDLGVGSDTQYF
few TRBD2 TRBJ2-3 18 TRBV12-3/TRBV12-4 TGTGCCAGCAGTTTGGAGTTTTCGGGACTAGCTAGCTCAGATACGCAGTATTTT CASSLEFSGLASSDTQYF
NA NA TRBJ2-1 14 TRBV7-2 TGTGCCAGCAGCTTAGTTCTAGTTGCCAATGAGCAGTTCTTC CASSLVLVANEQFF
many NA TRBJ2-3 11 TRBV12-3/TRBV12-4 TGTGCCAGCAGCCCCACAGATACGCAGTATTTT CASSPTDTQYF
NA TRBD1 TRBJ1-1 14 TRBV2 TGTGCCAGCAGTGATCAGGGGGGGAGGACTGAAGCTTTCTTT CASSDQGGRTEAFF
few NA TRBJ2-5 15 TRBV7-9 TGTGCCAGCAGCTTAGCCGCGGGACAGCAAGAGACCCAGTACTTC CASSLAAGQQETQYF
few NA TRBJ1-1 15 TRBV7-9 TGTGCCAGCAGCAGGAGACAGGTCGGGGACACTGAAGCTTTCTTT CASSRRQVGDTEAFF
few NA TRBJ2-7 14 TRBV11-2 TGTGCCAGCAGCCCGCGGGTGAGCTCCTACGAGCAGTACTTC CASSPRVSSYEQYF
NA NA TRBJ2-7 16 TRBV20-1 TGCAGTGCACAACCCTACCGGGACCTAGGGCCCTACGAGCAGTACTTC CSAQPYRDLGPYEQYF
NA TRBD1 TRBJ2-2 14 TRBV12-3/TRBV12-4 TGTGCCAGCGGTGCGGCAGGGGGCACCGGGGAGCTGTTTTTT CASGAAGGTGELFF
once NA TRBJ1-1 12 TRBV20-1 TGCAGTGCTAGCGGCAGGGGAAGGGAAGCTTTCTTT CSASGRGREAFF
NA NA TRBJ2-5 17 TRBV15 TGTGCCACCAGCAGAGATCGTAGCGAAGACTGGCAAGAGACCCAGTACTTC CATSRDRSEDWQETQYF
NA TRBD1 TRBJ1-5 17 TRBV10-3 TGTGCCATCAGTGAGTCCTTCGGGACAGGCGCTCATCAGCCCCAGCATTTT CAISESFGTGAHQPQHF
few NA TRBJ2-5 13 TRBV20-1 TGCAGTGCTCCGCGTCGGACCCAAGAGACCCAGTACTTC CSAPRRTQETQYF
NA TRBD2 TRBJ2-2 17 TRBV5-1 TGCGCCAGCAGTTACTCGAGCCTAGCGGGTCACACCGGGGAGCTGTTTTTT CASSYSSLAGHTGELFF
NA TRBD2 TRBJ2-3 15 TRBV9 TGTGCCAGCAGCGCTCTAGCGGGGAGGTTGGATACGCAGTATTTT CASSALAGRLDTQYF
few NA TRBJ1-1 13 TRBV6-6 TGTGCCAGCAGTTATTCGAACGGCGCTGAAGCTTTCTTT CASSYSNGAEAFF
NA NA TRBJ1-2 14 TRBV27 TGTGCCAGCAGCCGGGACGGGGGAAGCTATGGCTACACCTTC CASSRDGGSYGYTF